This is a list of T cell receptor beta chains from one sample in a study of identical twins. TCRdb reprocessed the 5' RACE reads via MiXCR and lists one record per CDR3 protein. The table shows hundreds of thousands of distinct CDR3 sequences, with approximately 6% occurring only once. The sample consisted of naive T cells sorted from blood. These receptors were collected from a man younger than 35 in good health. CDR3s include the opening cysteine and the closing phenylalanine or tryptophan. The order of the fields is J gene, V gene, CDR3 length, CDR3 protein.

j_gene: TRBJ2-5
v_gene: TRBV6-1
len: 16
CDR3aa: CASSEASSGREETQYF

j_gene: TRBJ2-2
v_gene: TRBV6-1
len: 14
CDR3aa: CASRPGEYTGELFF

j_gene: TRBJ2-4
v_gene: TRBV6-5
len: 17
CDR3aa: CASSYPGQKLFENIQYF

j_gene: TRBJ1-6
v_gene: TRBV6-5
len: 17
CDR3aa: CASSSWTGVGENSPLHF

j_gene: TRBJ2-1
v_gene: TRBV5-6
len: 12
CDR3aa: CASSRPQDEQFF

j_gene: TRBJ2-1
v_gene: TRBV20-1
len: 15
CDR3aa: CSAASGTSGYNEQFF

j_gene: TRBJ2-7
v_gene: TRBV7-9
len: 16
CDR3aa: CASSLRGPGKRDEQYF

j_gene: TRBJ2-7
v_gene: TRBV4-2
len: 15
CDR3aa: CASSPVTGLVSEQYF

j_gene: TRBJ2-3
v_gene: TRBV6-5
len: 12
CDR3aa: CASSSSEARMYF

j_gene: TRBJ1-1
v_gene: TRBV12-3/TRBV12-4
len: 15
CDR3aa: CASSLLAAENTEAFF

j_gene: TRBJ1-1
v_gene: TRBV20-1
len: 17
CDR3aa: CSARDPDRPRSNTEAFF

j_gene: TRBJ2-1
v_gene: TRBV5-6
len: 15
CDR3aa: CASSLLAEVWAEQFF

j_gene: TRBJ2-3
v_gene: TRBV7-9
len: 16
CDR3aa: CASSLGGTGAADTQYF

j_gene: TRBJ2-1
v_gene: TRBV24-1
len: 14
CDR3aa: CATSSAGVYNEQFF

j_gene: TRBJ2-7
v_gene: TRBV4-3
len: 13
CDR3aa: CASSQEPQVEQYF

j_gene: TRBJ2-3
v_gene: TRBV6-2/TRBV6-3
len: 13
CDR3aa: CAAGGPATDTQYF

j_gene: TRBJ2-2
v_gene: TRBV10-3
len: 13
CDR3aa: CAIQQANTGELFF

j_gene: TRBJ2-5
v_gene: TRBV23-1
len: 16
CDR3aa: CASTREQRGQQETQYF

j_gene: TRBJ2-2
v_gene: TRBV30
len: 15
CDR3aa: CACPGGLASTGELFF

j_gene: TRBJ2-3
v_gene: TRBV20-1
len: 14
CDR3aa: CSARAQLYTDTQYF

j_gene: TRBJ1-2
v_gene: TRBV5-1
len: 12
CDR3aa: CASSRDRVGYTF

j_gene: TRBJ2-5
v_gene: TRBV29-1
len: 14
CDR3aa: CSVESGSLQETQYF

j_gene: TRBJ1-2
v_gene: TRBV7-8
len: 16
CDR3aa: CASSLAYRGRDYGYTF

j_gene: TRBJ1-2
v_gene: TRBV6-2/TRBV6-3
len: 17
CDR3aa: CASSSSSWTSVAYGYTF

j_gene: TRBJ2-2
v_gene: TRBV5-1
len: 13
CDR3aa: CASSLPVPGELFF

j_gene: TRBJ2-1
v_gene: TRBV6-5
len: 17
CDR3aa: CASSYSLRDRRYNEQFF

j_gene: TRBJ2-2
v_gene: TRBV29-1
len: 15
CDR3aa: CSVRHGTAPGGELFF

j_gene: TRBJ2-1
v_gene: TRBV15
len: 15
CDR3aa: CATSRDRVGGNEQFF

j_gene: TRBJ1-5
v_gene: TRBV10-3
len: 13
CDR3aa: CAISDREDQPQHF

j_gene: TRBJ2-1
v_gene: TRBV11-2
len: 16
CDR3aa: CASSPVGSGAYNEQFF

j_gene: TRBJ1-2
v_gene: TRBV28
len: 17
CDR3aa: CASSGNRDGRLLYGYTF

j_gene: TRBJ2-7
v_gene: TRBV10-3
len: 15
CDR3aa: CAIQSRGGELGEQYF

j_gene: TRBJ2-7
v_gene: TRBV5-5
len: 15
CDR3aa: CASSFSAGSRNEQYF

j_gene: TRBJ2-3
v_gene: TRBV20-1
len: 12
CDR3aa: CSASERLDTQYF

j_gene: TRBJ2-1
v_gene: TRBV30
len: 13
CDR3aa: CAWSVLTSSEQFF

j_gene: TRBJ2-2
v_gene: TRBV2
len: 14
CDR3aa: CASFPDVSSGELFF

j_gene: TRBJ2-3
v_gene: TRBV6-1
len: 15
CDR3aa: CASSRTSSGTDTQYF

j_gene: TRBJ2-6
v_gene: TRBV7-2
len: 15
CDR3aa: CASTRVLSGANVLTF

j_gene: TRBJ2-1
v_gene: TRBV3-1
len: 15
CDR3aa: CASSQDQVGTQKKFF

j_gene: TRBJ2-7
v_gene: TRBV7-6
len: 16
CDR3aa: CASSRPGTTGTYEQYF

j_gene: TRBJ1-4
v_gene: TRBV28
len: 15
CDR3aa: CASSLEATTNEKLFF

j_gene: TRBJ1-4
v_gene: TRBV29-1
len: 13
CDR3aa: CSVGQGVKEKLFF

j_gene: TRBJ2-1
v_gene: TRBV10-3
len: 18
CDR3aa: CAISGLAGGGFSYNEQFF

j_gene: TRBJ2-5
v_gene: TRBV15
len: 16
CDR3aa: CATSSEGWAGGPLQYF

j_gene: TRBJ1-4
v_gene: TRBV5-1
len: 15
CDR3aa: CASSLTTGGNEKLFF

j_gene: TRBJ2-1
v_gene: TRBV3-1
len: 18
CDR3aa: CASSQDWVGTSINNEQFF

j_gene: TRBJ2-1
v_gene: TRBV21-1
len: 16
CDR3aa: CASSKAGTGPQNEQFF

j_gene: TRBJ2-3
v_gene: TRBV5-1
len: 16
CDR3aa: CASSTLLNGPTDTQYF

j_gene: TRBJ2-5
v_gene: TRBV5-1
len: 17
CDR3aa: CASSPAILGVILETQYF

j_gene: TRBJ2-1
v_gene: TRBV10-1
len: 15
CDR3aa: CASSEMAGDYNEQFF

j_gene: TRBJ2-3
v_gene: TRBV10-3
len: 16
CDR3aa: CAIQEGLAGDSDTQYF

j_gene: TRBJ2-5
v_gene: TRBV7-9
len: 16
CDR3aa: CASSPRTGTSGQTQYF

j_gene: TRBJ2-1
v_gene: TRBV6-2/TRBV6-3
len: 16
CDR3aa: CASSYSKLAVYNEQFF

j_gene: TRBJ1-5
v_gene: TRBV30
len: 13
CDR3aa: CAWSRGDFQPQHF